Detailed here is one T cell receptor beta chain. Its antigen is as yet unknown. The sample comes from a study of cytomegalovirus exposure and HLA in healthy donors. Study-level findings and limits: In a later analysis, most CMV-associated TCR beta chains appeared HLA-restricted. Presence/absence analyses took donor sequencing depth as roughly uniform.

Germline V CDR1 and CDR2: SNHLY, FYNNEI. CDR3 length: 13 residues. V shed 6 bases and J shed 4 bases, with 12 bases lying between them. Researchers ran the PCR with 60 Vbeta and 13 Jbeta primers. Sequencing was performed with immunoSEQ multiplex PCR; in TCRdb, only in-frame clones are kept and a portion is missing. The table lists 100,000 to 150,000 clones, roughly 74% of them singletons. The chain has TRBV2 and TRBJ2-5, with D perhaps TRBD1 (6 bases). This receptor was identified in a woman aged 45-65 years in good health and CMV-seropositive. The sequencing input was PBMCs. The CDR3 protein is CASRGGAGETQYF. In DNA, the CDR3 is TGTGCCAGCAGAGGGGGTGCAGGAGAGACCCAGTACTTC.